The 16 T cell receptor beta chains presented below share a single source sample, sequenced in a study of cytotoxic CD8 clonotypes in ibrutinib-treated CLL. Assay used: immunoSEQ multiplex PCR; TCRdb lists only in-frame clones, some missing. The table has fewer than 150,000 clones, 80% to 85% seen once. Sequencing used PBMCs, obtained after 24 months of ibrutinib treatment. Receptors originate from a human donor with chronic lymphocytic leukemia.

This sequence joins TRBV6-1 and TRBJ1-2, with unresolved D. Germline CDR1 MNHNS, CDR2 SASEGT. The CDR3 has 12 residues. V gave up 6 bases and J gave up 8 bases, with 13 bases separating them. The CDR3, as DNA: TGTGCCAGCAGAAACGGGCGTCCAGGCTACACCTTC. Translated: CASRNGRPGYTF.

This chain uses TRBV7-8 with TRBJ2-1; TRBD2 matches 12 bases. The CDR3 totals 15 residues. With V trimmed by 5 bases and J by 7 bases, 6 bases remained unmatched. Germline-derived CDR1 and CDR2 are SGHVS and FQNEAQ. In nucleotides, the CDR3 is TGTGCCAGCAGCCATTCTAGCGGGGGGGCGAATGAGCAGTTCTTC. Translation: CASSHSSGGANEQFF.

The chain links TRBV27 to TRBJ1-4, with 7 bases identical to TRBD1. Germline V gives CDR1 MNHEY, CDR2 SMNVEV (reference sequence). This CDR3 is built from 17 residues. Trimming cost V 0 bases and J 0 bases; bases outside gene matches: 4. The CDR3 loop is CASSLSGRGATNEKLFF. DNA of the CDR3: TGTGCCAGCAGTTTATCGGGCAGGGGGGCAACTAATGAAAAACTGTTTTTT.

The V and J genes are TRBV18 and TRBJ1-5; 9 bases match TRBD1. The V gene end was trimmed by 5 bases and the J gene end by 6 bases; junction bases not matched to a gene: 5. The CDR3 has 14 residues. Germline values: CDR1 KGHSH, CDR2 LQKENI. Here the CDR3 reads CASSAGQGGQPQHF. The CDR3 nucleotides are TGTGCCAGCTCAGCGGGACAGGGCGGTCAGCCCCAGCATTTT.

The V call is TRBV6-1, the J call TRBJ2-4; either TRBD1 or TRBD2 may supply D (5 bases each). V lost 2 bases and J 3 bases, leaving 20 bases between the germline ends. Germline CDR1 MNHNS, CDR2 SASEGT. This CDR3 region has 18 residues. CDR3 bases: TGTGCCAGCAGTGAAAGCGTGCCAGGGAGAAACATCAAAAACATTCAGTACTTC. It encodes CASSESVPGRNIKNIQYF.

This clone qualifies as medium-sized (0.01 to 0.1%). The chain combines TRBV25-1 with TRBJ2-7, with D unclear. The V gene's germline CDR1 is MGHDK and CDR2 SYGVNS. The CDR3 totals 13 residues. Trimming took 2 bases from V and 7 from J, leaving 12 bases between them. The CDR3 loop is CASSENQVGEQYF. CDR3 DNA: TGTGCCAGCAGTGAAAACCAGGTAGGAGAGCAGTACTTC.

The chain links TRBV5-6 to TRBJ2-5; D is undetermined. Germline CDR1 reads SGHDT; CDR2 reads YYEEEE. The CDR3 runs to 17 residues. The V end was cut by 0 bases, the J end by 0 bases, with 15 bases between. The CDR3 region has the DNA TGTGCCAGCAGCTTGGGCCCGCGTCAGGTTAACCAAGAGACCCAGTACTTC. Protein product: CASSLGPRQVNQETQYF.

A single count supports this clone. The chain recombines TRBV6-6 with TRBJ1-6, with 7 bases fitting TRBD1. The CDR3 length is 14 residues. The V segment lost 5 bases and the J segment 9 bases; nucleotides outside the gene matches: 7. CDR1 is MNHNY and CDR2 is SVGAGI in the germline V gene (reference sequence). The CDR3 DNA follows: TGTGCCAGCAGTGCCGACAGGGACCCTTCACCCCTCCACTTT. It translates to CASSADRDPSPLHF.

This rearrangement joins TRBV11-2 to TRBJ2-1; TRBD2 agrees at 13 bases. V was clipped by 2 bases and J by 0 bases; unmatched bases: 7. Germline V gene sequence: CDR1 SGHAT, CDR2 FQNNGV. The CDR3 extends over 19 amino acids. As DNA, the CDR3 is TGTGCCAGCAGCTTACCGGGACTAGCGGGGTACCTCTCCTACAATGAGCAGTTCTTC. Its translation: CASSLPGLAGYLSYNEQFF. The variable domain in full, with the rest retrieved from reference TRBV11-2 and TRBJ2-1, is EAGVAQSPRYKIIEKRQSVAFWCNPISGHATLYWYQQILGQGPKLLIQFQNNGVVDDSQLPKDRFSAERLKGVDSTLKIQPAKLEDSAVYLCASSLPGLAGYLSYNEQFFGPGTRLTVL.

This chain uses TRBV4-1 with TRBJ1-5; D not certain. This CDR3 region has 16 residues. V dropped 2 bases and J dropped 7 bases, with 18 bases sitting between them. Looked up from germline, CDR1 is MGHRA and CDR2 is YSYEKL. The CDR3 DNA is TGCGCCAGCAGCCAATTTATGGTGGGTGGAGGACAGCCCCAGCATTTT. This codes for CASSQFMVGGGQPQHF.

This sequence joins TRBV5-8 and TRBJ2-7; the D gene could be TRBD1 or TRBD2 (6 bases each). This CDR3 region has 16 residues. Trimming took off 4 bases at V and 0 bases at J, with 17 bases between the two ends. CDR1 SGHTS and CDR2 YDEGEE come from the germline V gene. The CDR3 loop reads CASSTFWGAVSYEQYF. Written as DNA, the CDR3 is TGTGCCAGCAGCACCTTTTGGGGGGCCGTCTCCTACGAGCAGTACTTC.

CDR3 in amino acids: CASLLNDATNEKLFF. In nucleotides, the CDR3 is TGTGCCAGCCTACTAAATGATGCAACTAATGAAAAACTGTTTTTT. This chain connects TRBV5-5 to TRBJ1-4, with unresolved D. Trimming left V 7 bases short and J 0 bases short, with 13 bases between. Germline-derived CDR1 and CDR2 are SGHKS and YYEKEE (reference sequence). The length of the CDR3 is 15 residues.

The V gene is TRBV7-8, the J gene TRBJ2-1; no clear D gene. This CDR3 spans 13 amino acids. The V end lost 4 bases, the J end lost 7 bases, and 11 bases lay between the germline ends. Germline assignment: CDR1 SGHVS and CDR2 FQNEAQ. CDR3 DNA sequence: TGTGCCAGCAGCTCGGCGAAGGGAAATGAGCAGTTCTTC. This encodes CASSSAKGNEQFF.

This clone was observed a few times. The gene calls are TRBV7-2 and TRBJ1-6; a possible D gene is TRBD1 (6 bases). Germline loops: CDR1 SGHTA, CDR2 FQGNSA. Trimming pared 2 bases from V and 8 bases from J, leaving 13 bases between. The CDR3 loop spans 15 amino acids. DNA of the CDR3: TGTGCCAGCAGCTTATCAGGGGCAGAGGATTCACCCCTCCACTTT. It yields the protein CASSLSGAEDSPLHF.

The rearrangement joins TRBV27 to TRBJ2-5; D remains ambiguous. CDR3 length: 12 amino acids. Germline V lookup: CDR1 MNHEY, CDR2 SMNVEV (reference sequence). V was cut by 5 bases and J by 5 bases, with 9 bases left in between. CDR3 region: CASSPLGETQYF. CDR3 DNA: TGTGCCAGCAGTCCCCTAGGGGAGACCCAGTACTTC.

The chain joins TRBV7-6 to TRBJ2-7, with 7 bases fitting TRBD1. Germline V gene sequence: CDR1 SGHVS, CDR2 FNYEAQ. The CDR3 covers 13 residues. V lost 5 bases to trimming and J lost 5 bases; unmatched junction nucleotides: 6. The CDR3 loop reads CASSPTGKDEQYF. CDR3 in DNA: TGTGCCAGCAGCCCGACAGGGAAAGACGAGCAGTACTTC.